This T cell receptor beta chain was sequenced during a study of blood T cell repertoires in COVID-19. Study summary: Spain, Italy and the United States supplied samples that represented acute and convalescent COVID-19.

The participants were between roughly 18 and 100 years old and came from 24 US areas. Trimming took off 0 bases at V and 0 bases at J, with 7 bases between the two ends. The germline gives CDR1 SGDLS, CDR2 YYNGEE. CDR3 length: 14 residues. Methods used by the authors: Counts of nucleated cells, estimated from reference gene primer amplification, were obtained. Profiled with immunoSEQ multiplex PCR; TCRdb holds only in-frame clones, not every one. V and J calls plus clone size are reproduced from that table; the DNA served to infer D and trimming. The sample includes 130,000 to 150,000 clones, approximately 87% of them seen just once.

What was sequenced was PBMCs or T cells enriched from blood (not recorded which). The clonotype originates from a woman in her 30s with acute COVID-19. This sequence joins TRBV9 and TRBJ2-7; D is perhaps TRBD2 (5 bases). The CDR3 region has the DNA TGTGCCAGCAGCGTAGGGAGCGGCTCCTACGAGCAGTACTTC. The encoded protein is CASSVGSGSYEQYF. The whole variable domain, filled in from reference TRBV9 and TRBJ2-7, reads DSGVTQTPKHLITATGQRVTLRCSPRSGDLSVYWYQQSLDQGLQFLIQYYNGEERAKGNILERFSAQQFPDLHSELNLSSLELGDSALYFCASSVGSGSYEQYFGPGTRLTVT.